This TCR beta chain was profiled in a study of blood T cell repertoires in COVID-19. Study in general: The United States, Italy and Spain supplied acute and convalescent COVID-19 samples.

In assigning cohorts, the study relied on participant-reported clinical history. Cohort 3 donors were reported recovered after two negative PCRs, clearance, or symptom resolution. In the source study's methods: Nucleated cell counts were estimated from reference gene primer amplification. Repertoires were generated with immunoSEQ multiplex PCR, while TCRdb's copy carries only in-frame clones and drops some. V and J calls and clone size are copied from that table; D and trimming were computed from the DNA. The table has 300,000 to 450,000 clones, approximately 92% seen once. This CDR3 has 16 amino acids. CDR1 is SGHNT, CDR2 YYREEE, per germline (reference sequence). The ends were cut back, 4 bases at V and 1 base at J, with 15 bases in the middle.

The sample taken for sequencing was PBMCs or T cells enriched from blood (not recorded which). The chain links TRBV5-4 to TRBJ2-1, with D maybe TRBD1 (5 bases). The sequence was obtained from a man younger than 30 who had recovered from COVID-19. The CDR3 nucleotides read TGTGCCAGCAGCCCGCCAGGGTCTACATCCTACAATGAGCAGTTCTTC. Amino acids: CASSPPGSTSYNEQFF.